The 10 T cell receptor beta chains given below trace back to one sample, sequenced in a study of cytomegalovirus exposure and HLA in healthy donors. Method: immunoSEQ multiplex PCR; TCRdb's copy keeps in-frame clones and lacks some. The data contain about 120,000 clones, 85% to 90% of them singletons. What was sequenced was PBMCs. These receptors were collected from a woman aged 25 to 45 in good health and CMV-seronegative.

The table lists this clone with a count of one. The rearrangement uses TRBV18 and TRBJ2-5; tentatively, D is TRBD2 (5 bases). V was clipped by 3 bases and J by 0 bases, with 5 bases between them. CDR1 is KGHSH, CDR2 LQKENI, per germline. The CDR3 has 13 amino acids. The CDR3 DNA reads as TGTGCCAGCTCACCCGGGAACCAAGAGACCCAGTACTTC. It is translated as CASSPGNQETQYF. Full variable domain (rest looked up from reference TRBV18 and TRBJ2-5): NAGVMQNPRHLVRRRGQEARLRCSPMKGHSHVYWYRQLPEEGLKFMVYLQKENIIDESGMPKERFSAEFPKEGPSILRIQQVVRGDSAAYFCASSPGNQETQYFGPGTRLLVL.

The chain employs TRBV21-1 and TRBJ2-5; TRBD1, as called in the table, went unchecked against the DNA. TRBV21-1 constitutes a pseudogene. The CDR3 is 17 residues long. The CDR3 protein is CASSKAERQGLQETQYF. DNA of the CDR3: TGTGCCAGCAGCAAAGCTGAGAGACAGGGGTTACAAGAGACCCAGTACTTC.

The V and J genes are TRBV7-9 and TRBJ1-3; possible D gene TRBD1, 6 bases. This CDR3 comprises 17 residues. V was pared by 1 base and J by 5 bases, with 18 bases between. Per the germline V gene, CDR1 is SEHNR and CDR2 is FQNEAQ (reference sequence). The CDR3 sequence is CASSLVVSGATRNTIYF. In DNA form, the CDR3 reads TGTGCCAGCAGCTTAGTGGTGTCAGGGGCGACCAGAAACACCATATATTTT. Combining the CDR3 with reference TRBV7-9 and TRBJ1-3 gives the whole variable domain DTGVSQNPRHKITKRGQNVTFRCDPISEHNRLYWYRQTLGQGPEFLTYFQNEAQLEKSRLLSDRFSAERPKGSFSTLEIQRTEQGDSAMYLCASSLVVSGATRNTIYFGEGSWLTVV.

This rearrangement joins TRBV29-1 to TRBJ2-6; TRBD1 might be the D (7 bases). The CDR3 runs 15 residues. Germline V CDR1 and CDR2: SQVTM, ANQGSEA. The V end lost 5 bases, the J end lost 3 bases, and 14 bases lay between the germline ends. The CDR3 spells CSVSRGAGGANVLTF. DNA for the CDR3: TGCAGCGTTAGCAGGGGGGCAGGTGGGGCCAACGTCCTGACTTTC.

The chain couples TRBV5-1 to TRBJ2-4; 14 positions agree with TRBD2. The V gene's germline CDR1 is SGHRS and CDR2 YFSETQ. CDR3 length: 16 amino acids. The V gene end was trimmed by 2 bases and the J gene end by 4 bases; junction bases not matched to a gene: 2. In DNA form, the CDR3 reads TGCGCCAGCAGCTTAGGGACTAGCGGGGGAAAAAACATTCAGTACTTC. Translated, it gives CASSLGTSGGKNIQYF. The entire variable domain, with the rest obtained from reference TRBV5-1 and TRBJ2-4, is as follows: KAGVTQTPRYLIKTRGQQVTLSCSPISGHRSVSWYQQTPGQGLQFLFEYFSETQRNKGNFPGRFSGRQFSNSRSEMNVSTLELGDSALYLCASSLGTSGGKNIQYFGAGTRLSVL.

The rearrangement joins TRBV6-5 to TRBJ2-1; 8 nucleotides align to TRBD1. The CDR3 is made up of 15 amino acids. J gave up 8 bases and V 5 bases, and 11 bases lay outside the gene matches. Germline V CDR1 and CDR2: MNHEY, SVGAGI. The CDR3 spells CASSTGTGRFDEQFF. In nucleotides, the CDR3 is TGTGCCAGCAGTACCGGGACAGGACGCTTCGATGAGCAGTTCTTC.

The chain has TRBV30 and TRBJ1-6; 7 bases agree with TRBD1. Unmatched junction bases numbered 1, after V lost 4 bases and J lost 7 bases. The CDR3 covers 12 residues. Germline CDR1 reads GTSNPN; CDR2 reads SVGIG (reference sequence). For the CDR3, the DNA is TGTGCCTGGAAACAGGGGAATTCACCCCTCCACTTT. Protein product: CAWKQGNSPLHF.

The rearrangement uses TRBV15 and TRBJ1-3; weak D call: TRBD1 (6 bases). CDR1 and CDR2 (germline): LNHNV, YYDKDF (reference sequence). Trimming removed 3 bases at V and 3 bases at J, with 21 bases between. This CDR3 spans 18 amino acids. The CDR3 bases are TGTGCCACCAGCAGCCAACTTAGGACAGTATCACTTGGAAACACCATATATTTT. As protein: CATSSQLRTVSLGNTIYF.

In its sample, this clone was seen once. This chain joins TRBV7-6 and TRBJ2-3; 10 bases match TRBD2. Germline-derived CDR1 and CDR2 are SGHVS and FNYEAQ. V shed 1 base, J shed 2 bases, and the junction held 3 bases outside the gene matches. The CDR3 is 16 residues long. CDR3 region: CASSLGAGGFTDTQYF. The CDR3 nucleotides are TGTGCCAGCAGCTTAGGAGCGGGGGGGTTCACAGATACGCAGTATTTT.

The chain carries TRBV9 and TRBJ1-2; the match to TRBD1 covers 7 bases. With V trimmed by 4 bases and J by 4 bases, 10 bases remained unmatched. Germline V gene lookup returns CDR1 SGDLS and CDR2 YYNGEE. The CDR3 runs to 15 residues. In nucleotides, the CDR3 is TGTGCCAGCAGCCCCGAGGGGGCCCCCCGCTATGGCTACACCTTC. Encoded protein: CASSPEGAPRYGYTF.